The 2 T cell receptor beta chains reported below all come from one sample, sequenced in a study of quantifying T cell responses using KT2 cells. Study as a whole: Reverse transcription used primers in the TCR alpha and beta constant regions.

An oligo carrying a UMI was ligated to the cDNA 3' end. An equimolar mix of RC1.1 and RC1.2 primed the beta chain across TRBC1 and TRBC2. Via MiXCR, TCRdb re-called the UMI-ligation and nested PCR reads, giving one row per CDR3 protein. This sample has around 35,000 distinct CDR3 sequences, with around 10% found just once. Sequenced material: PBMCs spiked with cells of the T cell clone KT2. The receptors here all came from a human donor.

The chain recombines TRBV5-1 with TRBJ2-7; 8 bases line up with TRBD2. Germline assignment: CDR1 SGHRS and CDR2 YFSETQ. This CDR3 has 16 residues. Trimming cost V 2 bases and J 0 bases; bases outside gene matches: 7. CDR3: CASSLNAGGISYEQYF. The CDR3 nucleotides are TGCGCCAGCAGCTTAAACGCGGGGGGCATCTCCTACGAGCAGTACTTC.

There are many counts of this clonotype. The chain employs TRBV14 and TRBJ1-6; no clear D. CDR1 is SGHDN, CDR2 FVKESK, per germline. V shed 2 bases and J shed 8 bases, with 10 bases lying between them. The CDR3 is made up of 14 amino acids. For the CDR3, the DNA is TGTGCCAGCAGCCAACTGGCCTGGGATTCACCCCTCCACTTT. Residues: CASSQLAWDSPLHF.